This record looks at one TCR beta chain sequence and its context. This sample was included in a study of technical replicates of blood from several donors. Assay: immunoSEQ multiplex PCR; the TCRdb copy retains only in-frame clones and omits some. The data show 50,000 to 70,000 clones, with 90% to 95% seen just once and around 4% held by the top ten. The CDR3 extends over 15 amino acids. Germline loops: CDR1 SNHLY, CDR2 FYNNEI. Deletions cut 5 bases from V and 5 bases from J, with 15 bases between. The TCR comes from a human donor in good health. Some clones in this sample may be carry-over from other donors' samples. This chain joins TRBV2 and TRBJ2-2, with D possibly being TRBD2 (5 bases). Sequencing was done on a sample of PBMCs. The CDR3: CASSSLVGGTGELFF. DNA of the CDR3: TGTGCCAGCAGTAGCTTGGTGGGCGGGACCGGGGAGCTGTTTTTT.